This TCR beta chain was captured by sequencing in a study of blood T cell repertoires in COVID-19. At the level of the study: The cDNA or gDNA used as material had been derived from T cells, B-cell-depleted T cells, or PBMCs.

The V and J ends lost 4 bases and 1 base respectively, with 12 bases between them. The CDR3 is 15 residues long. The germline V gene has CDR1 SGDLS and CDR2 YYNGEE. The assay was immunoSEQ multiplex PCR, and TCRdb's table has in-frame clones only and misses some. The table includes some 300,000 clones, roughly 91% detected once. Researchers sorted participants into cohorts using their self-reported clinical history. This sequence was found in a woman aged 55 to 70 in a cohort exposed to, infected with or recovered from COVID-19 (not recorded which). The material sequenced was PBMCs or T cells enriched from blood (not recorded which). The chain employs TRBV9 and TRBJ1-5; possible D gene TRBD1, 5 bases. The CDR3 is CASSPGGVSNQPQHF. The CDR3 nucleotides are TGTGCCAGCAGCCCTGGAGGGGTGAGCAATCAGCCCCAGCATTTT.